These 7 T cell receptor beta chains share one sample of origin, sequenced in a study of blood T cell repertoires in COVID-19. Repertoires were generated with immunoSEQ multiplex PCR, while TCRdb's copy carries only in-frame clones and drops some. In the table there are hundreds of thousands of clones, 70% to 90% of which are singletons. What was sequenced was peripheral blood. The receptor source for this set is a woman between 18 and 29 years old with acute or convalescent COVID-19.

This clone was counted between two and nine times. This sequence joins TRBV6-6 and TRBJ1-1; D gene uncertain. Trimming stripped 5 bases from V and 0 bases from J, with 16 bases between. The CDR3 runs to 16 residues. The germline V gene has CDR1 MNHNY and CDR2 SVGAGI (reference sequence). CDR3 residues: CASSPDRVLMNTEAFF. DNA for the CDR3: TGTGCCAGCAGTCCCGACCGGGTCTTGATGAACACTGAAGCTTTCTTT.

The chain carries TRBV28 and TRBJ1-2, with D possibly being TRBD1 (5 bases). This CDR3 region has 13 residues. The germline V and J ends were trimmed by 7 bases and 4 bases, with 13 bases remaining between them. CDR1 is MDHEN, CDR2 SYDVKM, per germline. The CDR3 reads CASNTLGAYGYTF. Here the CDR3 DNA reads TGTGCCAGCAATACTCTAGGGGCCTATGGCTACACCTTC.

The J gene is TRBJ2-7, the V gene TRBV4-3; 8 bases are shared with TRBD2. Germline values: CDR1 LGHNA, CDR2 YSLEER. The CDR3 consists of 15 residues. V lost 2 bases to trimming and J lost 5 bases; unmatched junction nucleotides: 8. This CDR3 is CASSQSGGDMDEQYF. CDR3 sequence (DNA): TGCGCCAGCAGCCAAAGCGGGGGAGATATGGACGAGCAGTACTTC.

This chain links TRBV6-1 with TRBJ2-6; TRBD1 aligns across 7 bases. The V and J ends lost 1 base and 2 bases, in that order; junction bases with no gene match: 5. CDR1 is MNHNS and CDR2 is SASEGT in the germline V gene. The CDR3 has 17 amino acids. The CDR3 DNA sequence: TGTGCCAGCAGTGAAGAACAGGGGATGGCTGGGGCCAACGTCCTGACTTTC. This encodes CASSEEQGMAGANVLTF.

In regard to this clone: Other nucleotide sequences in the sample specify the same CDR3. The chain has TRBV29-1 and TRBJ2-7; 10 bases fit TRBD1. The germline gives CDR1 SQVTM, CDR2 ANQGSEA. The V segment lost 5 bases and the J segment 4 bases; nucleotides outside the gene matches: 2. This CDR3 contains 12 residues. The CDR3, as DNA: TGCAGCGTTCGGGACAGGGGTTACGAGCAGTACTTC. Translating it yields CSVRDRGYEQYF.

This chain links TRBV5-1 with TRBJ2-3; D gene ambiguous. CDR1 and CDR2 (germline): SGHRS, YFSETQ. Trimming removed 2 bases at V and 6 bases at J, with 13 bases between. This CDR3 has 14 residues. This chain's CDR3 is CASSFFGFWDTQYF. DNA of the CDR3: TGCGCCAGCAGCTTTTTCGGGTTTTGGGATACGCAGTATTTT. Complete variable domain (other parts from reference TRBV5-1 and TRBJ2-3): KAGVTQTPRYLIKTRGQQVTLSCSPISGHRSVSWYQQTPGQGLQFLFEYFSETQRNKGNFPGRFSGRQFSNSRSEMNVSTLELGDSALYLCASSFFGFWDTQYFGPGTRLTVL.

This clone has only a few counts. The CDR3 nucleotides are TGTGCCTGGAGTATTGGACAGATCTCTGGAAACACCATATATTTT. Residues: CAWSIGQISGNTIYF. The chain carries TRBV30 and TRBJ1-3, with a tentative D call TRBD1 (6 bases). CDR1 is GTSNPN, CDR2 SVGIG, per germline (reference sequence). Trimming removed 2 bases at V and 0 bases at J, with 11 bases between. This CDR3 region has 15 residues.